This TCR beta chain was sequenced for a study of tumor-infiltrating lymphocytes in primary liver carcinoma. The input was around 0.5 ug total RNA; TCR beta cDNA was made from it with a constant-region primer. Slightly modified ARM-PCR with three nested multiplex PCR rounds yielded TCR beta libraries. The two initial PCR rounds, around 10 cycles each, used TRBV1-TRBV30 forward and C-beta reverse primers. TCRdb re-derived calls from the multiplex PCR reads in MiXCR, one entry per CDR3 protein. The data hold 99,000 or so distinct CDR3 sequences, with 80% to 85% observed a single time. Notes on this clonotype: No conserved phenylalanine or tryptophan is present at the end of the CDR3, so a read error is the likely explanation.

RNA and DNA were co-extracted from roughly 20-30 mg of unsorted bulk tissue. Germline V CDR1 and CDR2: LGHNA, YSLEER. The CDR3 runs 15 residues. The sequence was collected from a man aged 35 to 55 with primary liver carcinoma and hepatitis B virus infection. Sequences were obtained from liver tumor tissue from sampling region 3. Subset indicated: tumor region T3, left-lateral pole. This chain uses TRBV4-3 with TRBJ2-7; D remains unclear. The CDR3 DNA follows: TGCGCCAGCAACCAAGATGTTTCCAGTTCCTACGATCAGTACCTC. This codes for CASNQDVSSSYDQYL.